This TCR beta chain was recovered during a study of cytomegalovirus exposure and HLA in healthy donors. Germline V gene data show CDR1 as SGHRS and CDR2 as YFSETQ. There are 14 residues in the CDR3. J lost 5 bases, V lost 0 bases, and 5 bases had no gene match. The study ran its PCR with 60 Vbeta and 13 Jbeta primers. Profiling relied on immunoSEQ multiplex PCR, and the TCRdb table lists in-frame clones only, not all of them. The sample shows 50,000 to 70,000 clones, and approximately 10% sits with its ten largest clones. This clonotype originated in a man aged 45-65 years in good health and CMV-seropositive. The sample comprised PBMCs. V gene TRBV5-1 combines with J gene TRBJ2-7, with 7 bases identical to TRBD1. The CDR3: CASSLGGTGDEQYF. CDR3 nucleotides: TGCGCCAGCAGCTTGGGGGGCACAGGGGACGAGCAGTACTTC.